The 5 T cell receptor beta chains given below trace back to one sample, sequenced in a study of blood T cell repertoires in COVID-19. The data were produced by immunoSEQ multiplex PCR, yet TCRdb's version contains in-frame clones alone and is incomplete. This repertoire shows approximately 58,000 clones, 85% to 90% found once; its top ten account for roughly 4.5%. The specimen was peripheral blood. The receptors shown here come from a man aged 35-49 years with active COVID-19.

The J gene is TRBJ2-1, the V gene TRBV5-1, with a weak D call TRBD2 (6 bases). The CDR3 is made up of 16 amino acids. Germline CDR1 SGHRS, CDR2 YFSETQ. Deletions cut 0 bases from V and 2 bases from J, with 12 bases between. The CDR3 bases are TGCGCCAGCAGCTTGGTTTTAGCGGAAACCTACAATGAGCAGTTCTTC. This sequence encodes CASSLVLAETYNEQFF.

J is TRBJ1-5 and V is TRBV28; the D gene is possibly TRBD1 (6 bases). Trimming removed 8 bases from V and 5 bases from J, with 22 bases in between. Germline CDR1 is MDHEN and CDR2 is SYDVKM. The CDR3 runs to 16 residues. The CDR3 nucleotides read TGTGCCAGCCACGCCCCCACAGGGAGGGTTTATCAGCCCCAGCATTTT. Translation: CASHAPTGRVYQPQHF.

The V and J genes are TRBV24-1 and TRBJ1-5; 7 positions match TRBD1. CDR3 length equals 13 residues. Trimming removed 3 bases from V and 9 bases from J; junction bases left unmatched: 4. The germline V gene encodes CDR1 KGHDR and CDR2 SFDVKD. The CDR3 nucleotides are TGTGCCACCAGTGATGTAGGGGGCTGGCCCCAGCATTTT. Translated, it gives CATSDVGGWPQHF.

This chain joins TRBV27 and TRBJ2-2, with a tentative D call TRBD1 (7 bases). Trimming removed 2 bases at V and 3 bases at J, with 13 bases between. This CDR3 has 16 residues. CDR1 and CDR2 (germline): MNHEY, SMNVEV (reference sequence). The CDR3 reads CASSLQGRGDTGELFF. CDR3 DNA sequence: TGTGCCAGCAGTTTACAAGGCAGGGGGGACACCGGGGAGCTGTTTTTT.

This chain links TRBV5-5 with TRBJ2-7; 9 nucleotides align to TRBD1. The trim removed 0 bases at V and 3 bases at J, leaving 4 bases unmatched. CDR3 length: 15 amino acids. In germline, CDR1 is SGHKS, CDR2 YYEKEE (reference sequence). The CDR3 here is CASSLAGTGIYEQYF. The CDR3 DNA sequence: TGTGCCAGCAGCTTGGCCGGGACAGGGATCTACGAGCAGTACTTC.